The present TCR beta chain was sequenced within a study of blood T cell repertoires in COVID-19. The V gene's germline CDR1 is SGHNT and CDR2 YYREEE (reference sequence). The CDR3 spans 13 residues. Trimming stripped 2 bases from V and 0 bases from J, with 5 bases between. Clones were sequenced by immunoSEQ multiplex PCR, and TCRdb holds only the in-frame ones, with some missing. The repertoire includes around 320,000 clones, roughly 86% of them detected once, and less than 3.5% sits in the top ten. The sequence was collected from a woman aged 50 to 65 who had been exposed to COVID-19. This chain links TRBV5-4 with TRBJ1-2, with D uncertain. The sample consisted of PBMCs or T cells enriched from blood (not recorded which). For the CDR3, the DNA is TGTGCCAGCAGCTTTGGGCCTAACTATGGCTACACCTTC. Translating it yields CASSFGPNYGYTF.